The 12 T cell receptor beta chains presented below share a single source sample, sequenced in a study of T-cell reconstitution after alpha-beta-depleted transplantation in children. TCRbeta library construction was performed incorporating unique molecular identifiers. TCRdb reprocessed the PCR reads with MiXCR, giving one entry per CDR3 protein. This sample yields hundreds of thousands of distinct CDR3 sequences, of which 15% to 20% are seen a single time; roughly 5% belongs to the top ten. The sequencing used PBMCs, mostly from graft donor cells, collected 360 days after TCRalphabeta/CD19-depleted stem cell transplant. These receptors originate from a male patient aged 10 to 17 who had a stem cell transplant for acute lymphoblastic leukemia, so the T cells may come from the graft donor.

Note on this clonotype: This is likely a read error, given that the CDR3 carries no conserved phenylalanine or tryptophan at its end. V usage is TRBV7-3 and J usage is TRBJ2-7; TRBD2 matches at 11 bases. The germline V gene has CDR1 SGHTA and CDR2 FQGTGA. After removal of 6 bases from V and 4 bases from J, the junction contained 11 bases not matched to a gene. CDR3 size: 16 residues. CDR3 in amino acids: CASSATTSGASYEQYC. The CDR3 nucleotides are TGTGCCAGCAGTGCGACGACTAGCGGGGCTAGTTACGAGCAGTACTGC.

This clonotype was detected many times. The rearrangement joins TRBV20-1 to TRBJ2-2; 10 bases fit TRBD2. With 3 bases clipped from V and 4 bases from J, the junction kept 11 bases outside the gene matches. The germline V gene encodes CDR1 DFQATT and CDR2 SNEGSKA (reference sequence). This CDR3 spans 17 amino acids. CDR3 region: CSARSPASGGATGELFF. DNA for the CDR3: TGCAGTGCTAGGTCCCCCGCTAGCGGGGGTGCCACCGGGGAGCTGTTTTTT.

The V gene is TRBV6-2 or TRBV6-3, the J gene TRBJ2-5; D gene unclear. The CDR3 length is 14 residues. Trimming removed 6 bases from V and 10 bases from J, with 21 bases in between. Germline V gene data show CDR1 as MNHEY and CDR2 as SVGEGT. CDR3 sequence: CASSPRAHARDQYF. CDR3 bases: TGTGCCAGCAGCCCAAGGGCCCACGCAAGGGACCAGTACTTC.

The chain carries TRBV7-9 and TRBJ2-7, with TRBD2 matching over 7 bases. Germline V lookup: CDR1 SEHNR, CDR2 FQNEAQ (reference sequence). V was pared by 5 bases and J by 2 bases, with 6 bases of the junction left unmatched. The CDR3 totals 14 residues. The CDR3 is CASSLGLVPYEQYF. CDR3 in DNA: TGTGCCAGCAGCCTAGGACTAGTGCCCTACGAGCAGTACTTC.

The chain has TRBV5-1 and TRBJ2-7; TRBD2 matches at 7 bases. This CDR3 contains 14 residues. With 0 bases clipped from V and 9 bases from J, the junction kept 9 bases outside the gene matches. The germline gives CDR1 SGHRS, CDR2 YFSETQ. The CDR3 loop is CASSLGLAEKGQYF. In DNA, the CDR3 is TGCGCCAGCAGCTTGGGGCTAGCGGAGAAGGGGCAGTACTTC.

This clonotype was picked up a small number of times. The rearrangement links TRBV5-1 to TRBJ1-4, with D hard to call. CDR1 and CDR2 (germline): SGHRS, YFSETQ. V lost 2 bases, J lost 3 bases, and 8 bases lay in between. The CDR3 extends over 14 amino acids. CDR3 bases: TGCGCCAGCAGCTTAGACCCATCTAATGAAAAACTGTTTTTT. Translating it yields CASSLDPSNEKLFF.

This clonotype was seen ten or more times. The chain links TRBV7-3 to TRBJ2-2; the match to TRBD1 covers 7 bases. Trimming removed 5 bases from V and 5 bases from J; junction bases left unmatched: 5. Germline CDR1 is SGHTA and CDR2 is FQGTGA. CDR3 length: 14 amino acids. In DNA, the CDR3 is TGTGCCAGCAGCCGGGACAGTAGAACCGGGGAGCTGTTTTTT. This translates into CASSRDSRTGELFF.

The chain combines TRBV10-3 with TRBJ2-3; no clear D. The V gene lost 4 bases and the J gene lost 4 bases, with 15 bases spanning the gap. CDR1 is ENHRY and CDR2 is SYGVKD in the germline V gene. CDR3 length equals 15 residues. CDR3 DNA: TGTGCCATCAGTGCGTTTGGTACGATTGCAGATACGCAGTATTTT. Translated, it gives CAISAFGTIADTQYF.

The V and J genes are TRBV7-3 and TRBJ2-2; 9 bases line up with TRBD1. Per the germline V gene, CDR1 is SGHTA and CDR2 is FQGTGA. V lost 6 bases, J lost 4 bases, and 3 bases stayed unmatched. The CDR3 extends over 14 amino acids. This chain's CDR3 is CASSLTGGTGELFF. Written as DNA, the CDR3 is TGTGCCAGCAGTCTGACAGGGGGCACCGGGGAGCTGTTTTTT.

This chain connects TRBV5-1 to TRBJ2-2; TRBD2 is a possible D gene (6 bases). Germline V gives CDR1 SGHRS, CDR2 YFSETQ. The CDR3 covers 16 residues. The germline V and J ends were trimmed by 4 bases and 6 bases, with 19 bases remaining between them. DNA for the CDR3: TGCGCCAGCAGCCTTCGGCAGGGAGGAAGACCCGGGGAGCTGTTTTTT. As protein: CASSLRQGGRPGELFF.

The V gene is TRBV15, the J gene TRBJ2-3; D may be TRBD2 (6 bases). This CDR3 contains 13 residues. Trimming took 5 bases from V and 5 from J, leaving 11 bases between them. CDR1 is LNHNV, CDR2 YYDKDF, per germline (reference sequence). In DNA form, the CDR3 reads TGTGCCACCAGCGGCCGACTAGGAGATACGCAGTATTTT. Translated: CATSGRLGDTQYF.

This clonotype has a handful of counts. The V gene is TRBV20-1, the J gene TRBJ2-1; D may be TRBD1 or TRBD2 (7 bases each). Germline V CDR1 and CDR2: DFQATT, SNEGSKA (reference sequence). The length of the CDR3 is 18 residues. V lost 0 bases and J lost 8, with 26 bases in between. The chain's CDR3 is CSARDIWAGGALSDEQFF. The CDR3 DNA reads as TGCAGTGCTAGAGATATATGGGCAGGGGGGGCCCTAAGCGATGAGCAGTTCTTC.